The 28 T cell receptor beta chains in this list originate from one sample, sequenced in a study of CXCR3-negative and CXCR3-positive naive CD8 T cells. The method, 5' RACE with UMI labels, was used to prepare the TRB cDNA libraries. TCRdb re-called the 5' RACE reads and gives one entry per CDR3 protein, without DNA. Its listing shows over 100,000 distinct CDR3 sequences. The sample comprised naive CXCR3- CD8+ T cells from blood. Sample subset: CD45RO-CCR7+CD27+CD95- naive CD8+ T cells lacking CXCR3 (TNR3-). Receptors originate from a human donor in good health. Some clones in this sample may be carry-over from other donors' samples.

The J gene is TRBJ2-1, the V gene TRBV4-1. In germline, CDR1 is MGHRA, CDR2 YSYEKL. The CDR3 contains 16 residues. This CDR3 is CASSQMDGSSYNEQFF.

The chain employs TRBV13 and TRBJ2-7; TCRdb picks TRBD1, but there is no DNA to check that call. Germline CDR1 is PRHDT and CDR2 is FYEKMQ (reference sequence). The CDR3 covers 16 residues. The CDR3 spells CASSHISGQQLYEQYF.

The chain employs TRBV14 and TRBJ2-5; TCRdb indicates TRBD1, and absent DNA this call remains unverified. The CDR3 is made up of 15 amino acids. Germline V gives CDR1 SGHDN, CDR2 FVKESK. The CDR3 region is CASSQMDRGQETQYF.

The CDR3 sequence is CASSWGQGVYNEQFF. This chain joins TRBV27 and TRBJ2-1; TCRdb proposes TRBD1, but this gene call is untestable without DNA. In germline, CDR1 is MNHEY, CDR2 SMNVEV (reference sequence). CDR3 size: 15 residues.

The chain joins TRBV6-4 to TRBJ2-2. This CDR3 is built from 16 residues. Germline values: CDR1 MRHNA, CDR2 SNTAGT. The chain's CDR3 is CASSDSRHRVTGELFF.

CDR3 residues: CASRDNSYEQYF. J is TRBJ2-7 and V is TRBV28; TCRdb designates TRBD1, a call that cannot be tested without DNA. This CDR3 is built from 12 residues. Germline CDR1 reads MDHEN; CDR2 reads SYDVKM. Complete variable domain (other parts from reference TRBV28 and TRBJ2-7): DVKVTQSSRYLVKRTGEKVFLECVQDMDHENMFWYRQDPGLGLRLIYFSYDVKMKEKGDIPEGYSVSREKKERFSLILESASTNQTSMYLCASRDNSYEQYFGPGTRLTVT.

V is TRBV20-1 and J is TRBJ2-7. This CDR3 comprises 11 residues. Per germline, CDR1 DFQATT and CDR2 SNEGSKA (reference sequence). The CDR3 sequence: CSARGQREQYF.

The chain uses TRBV4-2 and TRBJ1-6; TCRdb picks TRBD1, but there is no DNA to check that call. Germline V lookup: CDR1 LGHNA, CDR2 YNFKEQ. The CDR3 is 15 amino acids. CDR3 sequence: CASNPPGTHNSPLHF.

The chain uses TRBV20-1 and TRBJ2-2; TCRdb's D call of TRBD2 is untestable without DNA. Germline V CDR1 and CDR2: DFQATT, SNEGSKA (reference sequence). The CDR3 is 13 residues long. CDR3 sequence: CSGEGENTGELFF.

The chain recombines TRBV29-1 with TRBJ2-2; TCRdb proposes TRBD1, but this gene call is untestable without DNA. CDR1 and CDR2 (germline): SQVTM, ANQGSEA. The CDR3 spans 12 residues. CDR3: CSVSGGTGELFF.

The chain employs TRBV7-9 and TRBJ2-3. This CDR3 spans 17 amino acids. CDR1 is SEHNR and CDR2 is FQNEAQ in the germline V gene (reference sequence). The CDR3: CASSLALAALITDTQYF. Full variable domain (outside the CDR3, taken from reference TRBV7-9 and TRBJ2-3): DTGVSQNPRHKITKRGQNVTFRCDPISEHNRLYWYRQTLGQGPEFLTYFQNEAQLEKSRLLSDRFSAERPKGSFSTLEIQRTEQGDSAMYLCASSLALAALITDTQYFGPGTRLTVL.

The chain uses TRBV29-1 and TRBJ2-5; TCRdb calls TRBD1, which cannot be checked without DNA. The CDR3 is 15 amino acids. The germline gives CDR1 SQVTM, CDR2 ANQGSEA. The CDR3 sequence is CSGDTPGRYQETQYF.

CDR3 loop: CASSVGPRDTIYF. V is TRBV7-3 and J is TRBJ1-3. This CDR3 is built from 13 residues. Germline CDR1 reads SGHTA; CDR2 reads FQGTGA.

The J gene is TRBJ2-7, the V gene TRBV6-5; TCRdb reports TRBD2, a call that lacks DNA to check it against. CDR3 size: 16 residues. Germline V gene data show CDR1 as MNHEY and CDR2 as SVGAGI. CDR3 region: CASSYSGLAEGDEQYF.

This chain joins TRBV9 and TRBJ1-2. Germline CDR1 SGDLS, CDR2 YYNGEE. The CDR3 has 12 residues. CDR3 sequence: CASSIGTYGYTF.

The chain recombines TRBV20-1 with TRBJ1-2; TCRdb's D call, TRBD1, is unchecked because there is no DNA. Germline CDR1 and CDR2: DFQATT and SNEGSKA (reference sequence). This CDR3 has 15 residues. CDR3: CSADGTGIVTGGYTF.

The rearrangement links TRBV29-1 to TRBJ2-5; TCRdb's D call, TRBD1, is unchecked because there is no DNA. Germline values: CDR1 SQVTM, CDR2 ANQGSEA. The CDR3 runs 17 residues. CDR3 amino acids: CSAHSSGGGPFQETQYF.

The V gene is TRBV28, the J gene TRBJ2-2; TCRdb lists TRBD2, though no DNA is available to test this call. This CDR3 has 17 amino acids. Germline V gene data show CDR1 as MDHEN and CDR2 as SYDVKM. CDR3 protein: CASSNRLAGRNTGELFF.

J is TRBJ2-7 and V is TRBV7-3; TCRdb designates TRBD1, a call that cannot be tested without DNA. Germline V gene data show CDR1 as SGHTA and CDR2 as FQGTGA. The CDR3 is made up of 14 amino acids. This CDR3 reads CASSFGATSREQYF.

J is TRBJ2-7 and V is TRBV29-1; checking the TCRdb D call of TRBD1 is not possible without DNA. Germline loops: CDR1 SQVTM, CDR2 ANQGSEA. The CDR3 extends over 14 amino acids. The CDR3 loop reads CSVEAMGPDYEQYF.

CDR3 sequence reads: CASSDGQGGTEAFF. The chain carries TRBV7-9 and TRBJ1-1; TCRdb's D call, TRBD1, is unchecked because there is no DNA. Germline lookup yields CDR1 SEHNR and CDR2 FQNEAQ (reference sequence). The CDR3 sequence is 14 residues long.

The rearrangement joins TRBV10-2 to TRBJ2-2; TCRdb proposes TRBD2, but this gene call is untestable without DNA. The CDR3 is made up of 17 amino acids. Germline V gene lookup returns CDR1 WSHSY and CDR2 SAAADI. The CDR3 region is CASSELAGGPNTGELFF.

The chain joins TRBV28 to TRBJ2-5. The CDR3 contains 13 residues. CDR1 MDHEN and CDR2 SYDVKM come from the germline V gene. This CDR3 is CASRGRMKETQYF.

The rearrangement links TRBV7-9 to TRBJ2-3; with no DNA, the TCRdb D assignment of TRBD2 cannot be verified. This CDR3 contains 15 residues. Germline values: CDR1 SEHNR, CDR2 FQNEAQ (reference sequence). The CDR3 spells CASSYSGSAADTQYF.

The chain is built from TRBV7-3 and TRBJ1-1. CDR1 is SGHTA, CDR2 FQGTGA, per germline. There are 15 residues in the CDR3. The CDR3 loop is CASSPTRFGDTEAFF. The full variable domain, with the rest looked up from reference TRBV7-3 and TRBJ1-1, is GAGVSQTPSNKVTEKGKYVELRCDPISGHTALYWYRQSLGQGPEFLIYFQGTGAADDSGLPNDRFFAVRPEGSVSTLKIQRTERGDSAVYLCASSPTRFGDTEAFFGQGTRLTVV.

This chain joins TRBV5-6 and TRBJ2-7; with no DNA, the TCRdb D assignment of TRBD1 cannot be verified. The CDR3 has 13 residues. Germline V gene lookup returns CDR1 SGHDT and CDR2 YYEEEE. The CDR3 region is CASSLTGWSEQYF.

The chain couples TRBV29-1 to TRBJ2-7. CDR3 length: 11 amino acids. CDR1 and CDR2 from the germline V gene are SQVTM and ANQGSEA. The chain's CDR3 is CSVEVALEQYF.

The rearrangement links TRBV29-1 to TRBJ2-7. CDR3 length: 14 amino acids. Germline CDR1 reads SQVTM; CDR2 reads ANQGSEA. The CDR3 region is CSVEDWQGSYEQYF.